The sample holds one count of the clone carrying this T cell receptor beta chain. These data are taken from a study of blood T cell repertoires in COVID-19. Study information: Specimens from acute and convalescent COVID-19 originated in the United States, Italy and Spain. Nucleic acid was either cDNA or gDNA, and it came from T cells, B-cell-depleted T cells, or PBMCs.

Trimming cost V 6 bases and J 2 bases, with 3 bases left between them. The CDR3 has 12 residues. CDR1 and CDR2 (germline): SGHRS, YFSETQ. Under the authors' procedure: Amplification of reference gene primers was used by the study to estimate nucleated cell counts. Profiled with immunoSEQ multiplex PCR; TCRdb holds only in-frame clones, not every one. Clone size and V and J calls were adopted from that table, with D and trimming inferred from the DNA. Among 250,000 to 400,000 clones listed, 90% were seen once. The Seattle patients joined while their infection was active and were tracked longitudinally afterward.

The clonotype comes from a woman under 40 with COVID-19, enrolled during active disease. The chain links TRBV5-1 to TRBJ2-6; D unresolved. What was sequenced was peripheral blood. DNA for the CDR3: TGCGCCAGCATAACTGGGGCCAACGTCCTGACTTTC. It specifies CASITGANVLTF.